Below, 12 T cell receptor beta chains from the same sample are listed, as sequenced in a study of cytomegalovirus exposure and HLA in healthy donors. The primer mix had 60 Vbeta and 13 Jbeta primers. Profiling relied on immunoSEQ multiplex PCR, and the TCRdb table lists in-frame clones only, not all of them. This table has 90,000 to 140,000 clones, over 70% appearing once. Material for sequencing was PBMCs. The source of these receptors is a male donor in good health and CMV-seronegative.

CDR3 bases: TGTGCCAGCAGCTACAGACGGGACACCTCCTACGAGCAGTACTTC. This encodes CASSYRRDTSYEQYF. The chain uses TRBV4-2 and TRBJ2-7, with D tentatively TRBD1 (6 bases). V was shortened by 5 bases and J by 0 bases, with 14 bases between the two germline ends. From germline, CDR1 is LGHNA and CDR2 YNFKEQ. The length of the CDR3 is 15 residues.

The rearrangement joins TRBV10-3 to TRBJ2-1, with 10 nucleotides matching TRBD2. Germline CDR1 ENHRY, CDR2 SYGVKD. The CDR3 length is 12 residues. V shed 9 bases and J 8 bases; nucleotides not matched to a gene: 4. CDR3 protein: CAIAGGMDEQFF. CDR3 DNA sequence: TGTGCCATAGCGGGAGGGATGGATGAGCAGTTCTTC.

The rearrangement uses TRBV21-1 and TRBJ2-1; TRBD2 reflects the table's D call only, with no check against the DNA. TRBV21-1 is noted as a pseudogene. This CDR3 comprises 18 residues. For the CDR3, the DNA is TGTGCCAGCAGCAAAGGGGGGACTAGTCCAATCTCCTACAATGAGCAGTTCTTC. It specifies CASSKGGTSPISYNEQFF.

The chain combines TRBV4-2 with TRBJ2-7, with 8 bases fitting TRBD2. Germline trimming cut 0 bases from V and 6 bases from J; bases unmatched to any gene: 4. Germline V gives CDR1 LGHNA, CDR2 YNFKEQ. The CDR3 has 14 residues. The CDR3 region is CASSQDSGSSEQYF. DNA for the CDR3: TGTGCCAGCAGCCAAGACAGCGGGAGTTCCGAGCAGTACTTC.

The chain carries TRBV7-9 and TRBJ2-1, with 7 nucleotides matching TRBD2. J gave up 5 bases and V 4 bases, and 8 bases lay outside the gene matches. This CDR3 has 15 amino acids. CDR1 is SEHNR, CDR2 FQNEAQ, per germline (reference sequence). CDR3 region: CASSSRSGVDNEQFF. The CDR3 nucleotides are TGTGCCAGCAGCTCCCGGAGCGGGGTCGACAATGAGCAGTTCTTC.

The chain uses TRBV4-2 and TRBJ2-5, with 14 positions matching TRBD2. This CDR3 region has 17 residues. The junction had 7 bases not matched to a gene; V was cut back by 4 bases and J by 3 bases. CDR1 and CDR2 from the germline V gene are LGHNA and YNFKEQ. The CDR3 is CASSLGLAGGREETQYF. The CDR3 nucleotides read TGTGCCAGCAGCCTTGGACTAGCGGGAGGTCGAGAAGAGACCCAGTACTTC.

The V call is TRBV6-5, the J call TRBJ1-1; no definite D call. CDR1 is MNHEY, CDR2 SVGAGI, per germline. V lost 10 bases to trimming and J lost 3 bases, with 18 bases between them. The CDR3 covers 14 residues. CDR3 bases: TGTGCCACAGCTCGCGGGCAGGTATACACTGAAGCTTTCTTT. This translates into CATARGQVYTEAFF.

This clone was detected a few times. The CDR3 nucleotides read TGTGCCAGCAGTGACAGGGTTGAGGGCTACACCTTC. The encoded protein is CASSDRVEGYTF. The chain recombines TRBV25-1 with TRBJ1-2, with a possible D match to TRBD1 (5 bases). Germline CDR1 and CDR2: MGHDK and SYGVNS. Trimming pared 3 bases from V and 8 bases from J, leaving 10 bases between. The CDR3 loop spans 12 amino acids.

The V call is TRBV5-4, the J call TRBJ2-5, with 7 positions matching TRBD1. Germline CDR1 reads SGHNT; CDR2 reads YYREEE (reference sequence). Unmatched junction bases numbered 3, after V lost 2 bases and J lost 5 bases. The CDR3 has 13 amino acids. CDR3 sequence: CASSLQGTETQYF. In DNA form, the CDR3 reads TGTGCCAGCAGCTTACAGGGGACCGAGACCCAGTACTTC.

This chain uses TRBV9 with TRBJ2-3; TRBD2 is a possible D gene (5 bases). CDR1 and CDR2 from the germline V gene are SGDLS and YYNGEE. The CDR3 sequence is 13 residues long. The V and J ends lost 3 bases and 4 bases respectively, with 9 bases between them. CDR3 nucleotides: TGTGCCAGCAGCGCCGGGGTCGCAGATACGCAGTATTTT. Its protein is CASSAGVADTQYF.

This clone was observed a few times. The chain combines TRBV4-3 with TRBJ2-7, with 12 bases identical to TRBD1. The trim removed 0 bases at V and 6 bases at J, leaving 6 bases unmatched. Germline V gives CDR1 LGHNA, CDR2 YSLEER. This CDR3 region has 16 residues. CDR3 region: CASSQDRGQGALEQYF. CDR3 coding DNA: TGCGCCAGCAGCCAAGATCGGGGACAGGGGGCCCTCGAGCAGTACTTC.

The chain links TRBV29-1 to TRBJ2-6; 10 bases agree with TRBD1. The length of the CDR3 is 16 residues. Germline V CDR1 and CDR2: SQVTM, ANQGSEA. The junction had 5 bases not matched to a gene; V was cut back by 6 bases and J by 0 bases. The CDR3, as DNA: TGCAGCGTGGGGACAGGGGCCCCCTCTGGGGCCAACGTCCTGACTTTC. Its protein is CSVGTGAPSGANVLTF.